These 20 T cell receptor beta chains came from one sample sequenced in a study of monozygotic twins with inflammatory bowel disease. TCRdb reprocessed the 5' RACE reads, keeping one entry per CDR3 protein, no DNA. Recorded for this sample: approximately 300,000 distinct CDR3 sequences. The sample taken for sequencing was blood. The receptors stem from a human donor with ulcerative colitis or Crohn's disease, or a healthy co-twin of an affected twin (not recorded which).

J is TRBJ2-2 and V is TRBV7-2; TCRdb reports TRBD1, a call that lacks DNA to check it against. The length of the CDR3 is 16 residues. Germline lookup yields CDR1 SGHTA and CDR2 FQGNSA. The CDR3: CASSQQGMARTGELFF.

CDR3 protein: CASSAPGRLAVTYEQYF. The chain recombines TRBV6-2 or TRBV6-3 with TRBJ2-7; TCRdb's assignment of TRBD1 cannot be checked, as there is no DNA. This CDR3 is 17 amino acids long. Germline lookup yields CDR1 MNHEY and CDR2 SVGEGT.

The rearrangement uses TRBV20-1 and TRBJ2-5; TCRdb's D call, TRBD1, is unchecked because there is no DNA. This CDR3 has 13 amino acids. Per the germline V gene, CDR1 is DFQATT and CDR2 is SNEGSKA (reference sequence). This CDR3 reads CSEVGGLLGTQYF.

The chain combines TRBV29-1 with TRBJ1-2; TCRdb's D gene call, TRBD1, goes unchecked for lack of DNA. CDR1 and CDR2 from the germline V gene are SQVTM and ANQGSEA. This CDR3 is built from 11 residues. CDR3 loop: CSVRSRVGYTF.

The chain links TRBV20-1 to TRBJ1-1. This CDR3 is built from 15 residues. Germline-derived CDR1 and CDR2 are DFQATT and SNEGSKA (reference sequence). CDR3 sequence: CSAGVLRDWNTEAFF.

The V gene is TRBV12-3 or TRBV12-4, the J gene TRBJ2-3; TCRdb picks TRBD1, but there is no DNA to check that call. This CDR3 contains 15 residues. CDR3 in amino acids: CASSKETGVTDTQYF.

The gene calls are TRBV5-5 and TRBJ2-3; with no DNA, the TCRdb D assignment of TRBD2 cannot be verified. CDR3 size: 16 residues. From germline, CDR1 is SGHKS and CDR2 YYEKEE (reference sequence). The CDR3 reads CASSLLLAGNTDTQYF.

V is TRBV7-9 and J is TRBJ2-7; the TRBD2 assignment by TCRdb is unverifiable without DNA. CDR3 length: 16 residues. From germline, CDR1 is SEHNR and CDR2 FQNEAQ (reference sequence). CDR3 amino acids: CASSLGLAGDSYEQYF.

The chain links TRBV20-1 to TRBJ2-7. Germline V gene sequence: CDR1 DFQATT, CDR2 SNEGSKA (reference sequence). The CDR3 loop spans 13 amino acids. The CDR3 sequence: CSARDGSSYEQYF.

V and J are TRBV7-2 and TRBJ1-2. The CDR3 totals 11 residues. Germline V gives CDR1 SGHTA, CDR2 FQGNSA. CDR3 loop: CASSLGPSYTF.

The rearrangement links TRBV7-7 to TRBJ2-5. This CDR3 has 20 residues. CDR1 and CDR2 (germline): SSHAT, FNYEAQ (reference sequence). CDR3 residues: CASSLANWEETRGSEETQYF.

This chain connects TRBV5-4 to TRBJ1-6. This CDR3 comprises 14 residues. CDR1 and CDR2 from the germline V gene are SGHNT and YYREEE (reference sequence). This CDR3 is CASSSRDHNSPLHF.

The chain combines TRBV29-1 with TRBJ2-1; as DNA is missing, the TRBD1 call by TCRdb cannot be tested. Germline V gene data show CDR1 as SQVTM and CDR2 as ANQGSEA. The CDR3 covers 12 residues. CDR3: CSVEPGYNEQFF.

The V gene is TRBV12-3 or TRBV12-4, the J gene TRBJ1-3. The CDR3 has 12 amino acids. The CDR3 here is CASSSTGNTIYF.

The rearrangement links TRBV7-2 to TRBJ2-1. Germline V gives CDR1 SGHTA, CDR2 FQGNSA. The CDR3 loop spans 13 amino acids. Here the CDR3 reads CASSLAGRRTQFF.

The V call is TRBV6-2 or TRBV6-3, the J call TRBJ1-4; TCRdb proposes TRBD1, but this gene call is untestable without DNA. The CDR3 runs to 17 residues. Germline V gene lookup returns CDR1 MNHEY and CDR2 SVGEGT. The CDR3 sequence: CASSFRDRGRPREKLFF.

The chain carries TRBV5-4 and TRBJ1-6. The V gene's germline CDR1 is SGHNT and CDR2 YYREEE (reference sequence). The CDR3 consists of 15 residues. Here the CDR3 reads CASSPGSNSYSPLHF.

This sequence joins TRBV27 and TRBJ1-2. Germline V gives CDR1 MNHEY, CDR2 SMNVEV (reference sequence). This CDR3 region has 15 residues. The CDR3 region is CASSFSAGGIYGYTF.

The V and J genes are TRBV19 and TRBJ2-1; TCRdb proposes TRBD2, but this gene call is untestable without DNA. The CDR3 has 15 residues. The germline V gene has CDR1 LNHDA and CDR2 SQIVND (reference sequence). CDR3 sequence reads: CASTGLAGESDEQFF.

CDR3 region: CATDTGWETQYF. The V call is TRBV28, the J call TRBJ2-5; TCRdb gives TRBD1 as the D gene, but with no DNA this cannot be confirmed. Per germline, CDR1 MDHEN and CDR2 SYDVKM. The CDR3 is made up of 12 amino acids.